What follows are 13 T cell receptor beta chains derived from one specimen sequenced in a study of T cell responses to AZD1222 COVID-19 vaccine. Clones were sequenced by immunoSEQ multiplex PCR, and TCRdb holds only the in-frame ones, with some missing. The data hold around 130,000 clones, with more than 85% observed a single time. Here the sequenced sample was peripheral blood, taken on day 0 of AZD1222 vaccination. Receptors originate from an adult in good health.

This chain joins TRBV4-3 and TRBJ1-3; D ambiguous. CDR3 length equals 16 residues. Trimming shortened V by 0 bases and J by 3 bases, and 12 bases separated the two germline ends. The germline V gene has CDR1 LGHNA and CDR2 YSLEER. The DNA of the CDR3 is TGCGCCAGCAGCCAAGATGACCGAGGCCTTGGAAACACCATATATTTT. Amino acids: CASSQDDRGLGNTIYF.

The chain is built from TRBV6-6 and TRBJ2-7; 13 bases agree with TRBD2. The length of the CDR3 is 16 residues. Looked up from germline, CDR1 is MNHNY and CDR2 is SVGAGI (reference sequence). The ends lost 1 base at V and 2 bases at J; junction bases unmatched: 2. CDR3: CASSYWTSGSTYEQYF. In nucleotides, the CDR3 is TGTGCCAGCAGTTACTGGACTAGCGGGAGCACCTACGAGCAGTACTTC.

CDR3 protein: CASSVGGPEPYGYTF. The CDR3 DNA sequence: TGTGCCAGCAGCGTAGGAGGCCCGGAGCCCTATGGCTACACCTTC. The V call is TRBV9, the J call TRBJ1-2; D ambiguous. V lost 0 bases and J lost 4, with 13 bases in between. This CDR3 comprises 15 residues. Germline CDR1 SGDLS, CDR2 YYNGEE.

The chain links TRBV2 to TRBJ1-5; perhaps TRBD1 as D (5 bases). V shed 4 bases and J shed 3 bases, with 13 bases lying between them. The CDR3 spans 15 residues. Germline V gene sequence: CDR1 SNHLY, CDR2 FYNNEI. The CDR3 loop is CASSGRGLANQPQHF. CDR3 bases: TGTGCCAGCAGTGGTCGGGGGTTGGCCAATCAGCCCCAGCATTTT.

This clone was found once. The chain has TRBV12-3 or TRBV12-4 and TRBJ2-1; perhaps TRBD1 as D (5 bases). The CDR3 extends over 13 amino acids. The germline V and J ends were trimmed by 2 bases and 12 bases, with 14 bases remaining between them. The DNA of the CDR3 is TGTGCCAGCAGTTTACCCCCAGGGTTAGGGCAGTTCTTC. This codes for CASSLPPGLGQFF.

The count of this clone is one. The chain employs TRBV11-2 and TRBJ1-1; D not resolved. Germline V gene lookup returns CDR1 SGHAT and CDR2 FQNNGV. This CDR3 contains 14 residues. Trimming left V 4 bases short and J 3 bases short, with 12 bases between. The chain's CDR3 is CASSSGREDTEAFF. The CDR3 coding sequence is TGTGCCAGCAGCTCCGGAAGGGAGGACACTGAAGCTTTCTTT.

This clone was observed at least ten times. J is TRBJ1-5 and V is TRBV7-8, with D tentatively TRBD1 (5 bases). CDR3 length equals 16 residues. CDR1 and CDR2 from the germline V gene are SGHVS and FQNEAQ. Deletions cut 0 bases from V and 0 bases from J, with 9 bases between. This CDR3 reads CASSLAPGSSNQPQHF. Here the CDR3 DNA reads TGTGCCAGCAGCTTAGCCCCAGGGAGTAGCAATCAGCCCCAGCATTTT. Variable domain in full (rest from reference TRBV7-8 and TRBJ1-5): GAGVSQSPRYKVAKRGQDVALRCDPISGHVSLFWYQQALGQGPEFLTYFQNEAQLDKSGLPSDRFFAERPEGSVSTLKIQRTQQEDSAVYLCASSLAPGSSNQPQHFGDGTRLSIL.

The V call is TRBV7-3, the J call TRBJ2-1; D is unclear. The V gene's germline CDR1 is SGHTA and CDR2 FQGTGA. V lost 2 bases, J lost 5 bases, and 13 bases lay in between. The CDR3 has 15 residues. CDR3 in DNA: TGTGCCAGCAGCTTATTGGGGTCCGGCGACAATGAGCAGTTCTTC. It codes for CASSLLGSGDNEQFF.

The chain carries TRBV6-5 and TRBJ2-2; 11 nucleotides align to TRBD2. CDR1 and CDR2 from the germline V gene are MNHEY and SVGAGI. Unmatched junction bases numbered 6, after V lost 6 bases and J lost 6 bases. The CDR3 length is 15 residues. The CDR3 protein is CASRVTSGRSGELFF. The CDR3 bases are TGTGCCAGCAGGGTAACTAGCGGGAGATCCGGGGAGCTGTTTTTT.

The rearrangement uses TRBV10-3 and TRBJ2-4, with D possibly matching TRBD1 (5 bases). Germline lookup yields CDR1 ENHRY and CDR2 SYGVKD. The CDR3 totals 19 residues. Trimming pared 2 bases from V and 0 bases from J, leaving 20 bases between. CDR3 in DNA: TGTGCCATCAGTGAGGGCCAGGGCAGGCACCACGGAGCCAAAAACATTCAGTACTTC. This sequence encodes CAISEGQGRHHGAKNIQYF.

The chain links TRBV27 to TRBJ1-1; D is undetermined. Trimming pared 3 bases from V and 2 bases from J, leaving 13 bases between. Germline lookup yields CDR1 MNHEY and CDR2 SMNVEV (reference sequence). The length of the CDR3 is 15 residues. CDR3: CASSFNGGRNTEAFF. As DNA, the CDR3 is TGTGCCAGCAGTTTTAACGGCGGAAGAAACACTGAAGCTTTCTTT.

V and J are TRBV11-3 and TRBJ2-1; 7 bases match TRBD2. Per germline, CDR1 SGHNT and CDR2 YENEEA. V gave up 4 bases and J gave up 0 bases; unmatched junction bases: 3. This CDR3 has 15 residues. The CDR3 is CASSSQRDSYNEQFF. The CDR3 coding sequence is TGTGCCAGCAGCTCCCAGCGGGACTCCTACAATGAGCAGTTCTTC.

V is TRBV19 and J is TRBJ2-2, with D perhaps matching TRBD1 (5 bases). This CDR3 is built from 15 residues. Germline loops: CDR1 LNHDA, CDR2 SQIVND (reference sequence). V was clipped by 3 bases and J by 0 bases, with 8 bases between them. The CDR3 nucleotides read TGTGCCAGTAGTATCAGACAGACGAACACCGGGGAGCTGTTTTTT. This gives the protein CASSIRQTNTGELFF.